The rows below give T cell receptor beta chains drawn from one sample of a study of blood T cell repertoires in COVID-19. TCRdb keeps only in-frame clones here, not all; method: immunoSEQ multiplex PCR. The sample holds 300,000 to 350,000 clones; roughly 90% are singletons and the top ten take approximately 2%. Sample: peripheral blood. The receptor source for this set is a man younger than 35 with active or convalescent COVID-19. CDR3s include the opening cysteine and the closing phenylalanine or tryptophan.

CDR3: CASSYPQGRAWDDYGYTF
V: TRBV6-2/TRBV6-3
J: TRBJ1-2

CDR3: CSVAGTGDGKLFF
V: TRBV29-1
J: TRBJ1-4

CDR3: CASSLVGQSNYGYTF
V: TRBV5-6
J: TRBJ1-2

CDR3: CASSQVDRYVSYTF
V: TRBV3-1/TRBV3-2
J: TRBJ1-2

CDR3: CSVSKNIQYF
V: TRBV20-1
J: TRBJ2-4

CDR3: CASSTLQVEGENTIYF
V: TRBV18
J: TRBJ1-3

CDR3: CASSRPQEEQYF
V: TRBV4-1
J: TRBJ2-7

CDR3: CASSGTGSLVNQPQHF
V: TRBV6-2/TRBV6-3
J: TRBJ1-5

CDR3: CASSIIAGASTDTQYF
V: TRBV7-2
J: TRBJ2-3

CDR3: CASTPTANYGYTF
V: TRBV6-5
J: TRBJ1-2

CDR3: CASSLGISGGAQGEQYF
V: TRBV7-2
J: TRBJ2-7

CDR3: CASSSAGGSYNEQFF
V: TRBV5-1
J: TRBJ2-1

CDR3: CASSIPSGGYNEQFF
V: TRBV19
J: TRBJ2-1

CDR3: CASSQANRSTYEQYF
V: TRBV14
J: TRBJ2-7

CDR3: CATSFSRDNTDTQYF
V: TRBV15
J: TRBJ2-3

CDR3: CASSLNDGVTNEKLFF
V: TRBV9
J: TRBJ1-4

CDR3: CARSFPGTASYEQYF
V: TRBV5-3
J: TRBJ2-7

CDR3: CASSRGIYEQYF
V: TRBV11-2
J: TRBJ2-7

CDR3: CASSPDRAYEQYF
V: TRBV5-1
J: TRBJ2-7

CDR3: CASTPRGRIGELFF
V: TRBV7-9
J: TRBJ2-2

CDR3: CASIGRVGSNSPLHF
V: TRBV28
J: TRBJ1-6

CDR3: CASSFGLAAYEQYF
V: TRBV7-2
J: TRBJ2-7

CDR3: CASSKDRVWEKLFF
V: TRBV10-2
J: TRBJ1-4

CDR3: CASSVDGSANEKLFF
V: TRBV9
J: TRBJ1-4

CDR3: CATAGTGGLLGTGELFF
V: TRBV2
J: TRBJ2-2

CDR3: CASSLVSFLTGELFF
V: TRBV5-1
J: TRBJ2-2

CDR3: CASSLAGVYNEQFF
V: TRBV27
J: TRBJ2-1

CDR3: CASSIGQGAYEQYF
V: TRBV27
J: TRBJ2-7

CDR3: CASSRDSLSEAFF
V: TRBV6-6
J: TRBJ1-1

CDR3: CAISESDRGGGELFF
V: TRBV10-3
J: TRBJ2-2

CDR3: CASSDRGQGGEAFF
V: TRBV9
J: TRBJ1-1

CDR3: CASSPGGGTIYF
V: TRBV7-9
J: TRBJ1-3

CDR3: CAISPWVGTSGNTIYF
V: TRBV10-3
J: TRBJ1-3